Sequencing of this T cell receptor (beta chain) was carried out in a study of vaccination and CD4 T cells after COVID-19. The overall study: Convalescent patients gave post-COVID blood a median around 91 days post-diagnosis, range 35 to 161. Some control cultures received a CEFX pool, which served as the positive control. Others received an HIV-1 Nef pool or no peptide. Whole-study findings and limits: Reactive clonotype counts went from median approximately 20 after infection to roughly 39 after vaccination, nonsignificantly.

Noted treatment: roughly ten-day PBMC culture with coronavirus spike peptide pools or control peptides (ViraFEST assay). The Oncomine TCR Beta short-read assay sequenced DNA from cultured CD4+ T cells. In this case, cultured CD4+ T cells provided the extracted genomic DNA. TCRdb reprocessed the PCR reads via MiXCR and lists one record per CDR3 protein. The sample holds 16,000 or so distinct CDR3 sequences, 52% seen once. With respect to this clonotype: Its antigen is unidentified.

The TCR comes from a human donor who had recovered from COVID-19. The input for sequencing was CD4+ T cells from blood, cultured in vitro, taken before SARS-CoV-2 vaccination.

The CDR3 sequence is CASSQGTEKLFF. CDR3 bases: TGCGCCAGCAGCCAGGGGACAGAAAAACTGTTTTTT. The chain carries TRBV4-3 and TRBJ1-4, with D tentatively TRBD1 (6 bases). This CDR3 region has 12 residues. From germline, CDR1 is LGHNA and CDR2 YSLEER. The V end lost 3 bases, the J end lost 8 bases, and 7 bases lay between the germline ends.